Presented here are 24 T cell receptor beta chains from one specimen sequenced in a study of regulatory T cells in long-lasting Graves disease. Time point given: newly diagnosed GD, antithyroid drugs for less than 3 months. Making the TCR library involved RNA that had been extracted from PBMCs. CDR3 regions were amplified by Arm-PCR using iRepertoire HTBI primers to build TCR beta libraries. Using its own MiXCR run on the multiplex PCR reads, TCRdb lists one record per CDR3 protein. The sample has some 220,000 distinct CDR3 sequences, approximately 18% seen once. The sample was also linked to a second study, of T cells in Graves' hyperthyroidism and ophthalmopathy.

The input for sequencing was peripheral blood mononuclear cells (PBMCs), taken at new diagnosis, from a patient treated with antithyroid drugs. The receptors here all came from a woman in her twenties or thirties with Graves disease.

This clonotype showed up many times. This CDR3 is CASSSGQGFSQPQHF. The CDR3 nucleotides read TGTGCCAGCAGCTCGGGACAGGGTTTCAGTCAGCCCCAGCATTTT. This chain links TRBV28 with TRBJ1-5, with 9 bases aligning to TRBD1. The length of the CDR3 is 15 residues. Germline trimming cut 6 bases from V and 6 bases from J; bases unmatched to any gene: 9. Per the germline V gene, CDR1 is MDHEN and CDR2 is SYDVKM.

This clonotype has ten or more counts. This chain uses TRBV30 with TRBJ2-5, with 8 nucleotides matching TRBD2. V trimming: 4 bases; J trimming: 0 bases; junction bases outside the gene matches: 7. In germline, CDR1 is GTSNPN, CDR2 SVGIG (reference sequence). This CDR3 is built from 15 residues. The chain's CDR3 is CAWTRGGRNQETQYF. As DNA, the CDR3 is TGTGCCTGGACCCGGGGGGGCCGGAACCAAGAGACCCAGTACTTC.

This clonotype was recorded many times. Just one base apart from a much larger clone, this may be a read error. V is TRBV7-9 and J is TRBJ1-1, with a tentative D call TRBD1 (6 bases). Germline CDR1 is SEHNR and CDR2 is FQNEAQ (reference sequence). This CDR3 region has 14 residues. Trimming took off 4 bases at V and 4 bases at J, with 13 bases between the two ends. The CDR3, as DNA: TGTGCCAGCAGCTCAAGGACAGAGGGCACTGAAGCTTTCTTT. Its protein is CASSSRTEGTEAFF.

This clonotype was seen a handful of times. The gene calls are TRBV7-9 and TRBJ2-7, with D uncertain. Germline CDR1 SEHNR, CDR2 FQNEAQ (reference sequence). Deletions cut 7 bases from V and 1 base from J, with 14 bases between. The CDR3 covers 14 residues. CDR3 bases: TGTGCCAGCACCCCCTCGGGCGGTTCCTACGAGCAGTACTTC. It is translated as CASTPSGGSYEQYF.

In its sample, this clonotype was seen many times. The chain uses TRBV3-1 and TRBJ2-3, with 10 bases that match TRBD1. The CDR3 contains 19 residues. Germline values: CDR1 LGHDT, CDR2 YNNKEL (reference sequence). J lost 3 bases, V lost 1 base, and 13 bases had no gene match. The CDR3 DNA sequence: TGTGCCAGCAGCCAAGCCAAGACGGGGGTGGACAGGGGGACAGATACGCAGTATTTT. Amino acid sequence: CASSQAKTGVDRGTDTQYF.

Points on this clonotype: At one boundary the junction diverges from the germline segment, which might be a read error. The chain is built from TRBV5-1 and TRBJ1-1, with TRBD1 identical over 9 bases. The CDR3 is 17 residues long. CDR1 and CDR2 (germline): SGHRS, YFSETQ. CDR3 sequence: CASSLSGQGLMDTEAYF. DNA for the CDR3: TGCGCCAGCAGCTTGTCGGGACAGGGCCTTATGGACACTGAAGCTTACTTT.

This clonotype was observed many times. The V and J genes are TRBV24-1 and TRBJ2-2, with 8 bases matching TRBD1. Germline CDR1 KGHDR, CDR2 SFDVKD. After removal of 3 bases from V and 5 bases from J, the junction contained 7 bases not matched to a gene. This CDR3 is 16 amino acids long. The CDR3 DNA reads as TGTGCCACCAGTGATCGGCGACAGGGGCTAACCGGGGAGCTGTTTTTT. Its protein is CATSDRRQGLTGELFF.

This clonotype showed up just once. Sequence at one end of the junction differs from germline and may be a read error. The chain is built from TRBV28 and TRBJ1-5; D remains unclear. The CDR3 extends over 13 amino acids. From germline, CDR1 is MDHEN and CDR2 SYDVKM. CDR3 coding DNA: TGTGCCAGCAGTTTGCCGGGCAATCAGCCCCAGCGTTTT. It is translated as CASSLPGNQPQRF.

Many counts were recorded for this clonotype. The chain uses TRBV10-1 and TRBJ1-4; 8 bases agree with TRBD1. J gave up 0 bases and V 9 bases, and 33 bases lay outside the gene matches. CDR1 is WNHNN and CDR2 is SYGVQD in the germline V gene (reference sequence). This CDR3 comprises 24 residues. In DNA form, the CDR3 reads TGCGCCAGTAACTTACCCTTACTCGGGACAGGCCCTCCTGCTGTCCGTGCAACTAATGAAAAACTGTTTTTT. Translated, it gives CASNLPLLGTGPPAVRATNEKLFF.

The chain uses TRBV30 and TRBJ1-4, with D possibly being TRBD1 (5 bases). V was trimmed by 4 bases and J by 5 bases, leaving 8 bases between them. Germline CDR1 is GTSNPN and CDR2 is SVGIG (reference sequence). The CDR3 extends over 12 amino acids. For the CDR3, the DNA is TGTGCCTGGAAGGGGAGGAATGAAAAACTGTTTTTT. Translation: CAWKGRNEKLFF.

In this sample, this clonotype turned up many times. The rearrangement joins TRBV12-3 or TRBV12-4 to TRBJ2-3, with 10 bases aligning to TRBD2. V shed 8 bases, J shed 5 bases, and the junction held 10 bases outside the gene matches. The CDR3 spans 15 residues. CDR3 DNA sequence: TGTGCCAGCGGACGAGCGGGGGGGCTTGGAGATACGCAGTATTTT. Protein: CASGRAGGLGDTQYF.

This clonotype was counted ten times or more. The V call is TRBV9, the J call TRBJ1-4; no clear D gene. Germline CDR1 reads SGDLS; CDR2 reads YYNGEE. The CDR3 runs 15 residues. Trimming shortened V by 8 bases and J by 6 bases, and 20 bases separated the two germline ends. In DNA, the CDR3 is TGTGCCAGGTGCTCTTCCAATTACGCGTATGAAAAACTGTTTTTT. Translated, it gives CARCSSNYAYEKLFF.

This clonotype was seen at least ten times. The chain combines TRBV19 with TRBJ2-6; 8 bases align to TRBD1. This CDR3 has 16 amino acids. The V segment lost 7 bases and the J segment 4 bases; nucleotides outside the gene matches: 9. Germline V gene sequence: CDR1 LNHDA, CDR2 SQIVND (reference sequence). The CDR3 is CASNADRASGANVLTF. CDR3 sequence (DNA): TGTGCCAGTAACGCGGACAGGGCGTCGGGGGCCAACGTCCTGACTTTC.

For this clonotype: A much more abundant neighbour one base away suggests this may be a read error. The V gene is TRBV7-3, the J gene TRBJ2-7; 10 positions match TRBD2. Germline V lookup: CDR1 SGHTA, CDR2 FQGTGA. This CDR3 contains 15 residues. V lost 2 bases to trimming and J lost 3 bases; unmatched junction nucleotides: 4. The CDR3 region has the DNA TGTGCCAGCAGCTTAGAACTAGCGGGAAACTACGAGCAGTACTTC. As protein: CASSLELAGNYEQYF.

Ten or more counts support this clonotype. The chain combines TRBV5-1 with TRBJ2-2, with D uncertain. The CDR3 runs 13 residues. Germline CDR1 and CDR2: SGHRS and YFSETQ. V was pared by 1 base and J by 2 bases, with 3 bases between. Here the CDR3 DNA reads TGCGCCAGCAGCTTGCATAACACCGGGGAGCTGTTTTTT. It is translated as CASSLHNTGELFF.

In this sample, this clonotype turned up many times. The CDR3 bases are TGTGCCTGGAGTCTATTGGACAGGGACAAAAACATTCAGTACTTC. Its protein is CAWSLLDRDKNIQYF. The chain links TRBV30 to TRBJ2-4; 8 bases match TRBD1. CDR3 length: 15 amino acids. V was pared by 2 bases and J by 3 bases, with 6 bases of the junction left unmatched. Germline CDR1 GTSNPN, CDR2 SVGIG (reference sequence).

CDR3 residues: CASWGQGMNTEAFF. CDR3 DNA: TGCGCCAGCTGGGGACAGGGGATGAACACTGAAGCTTTCTTT. V gene TRBV5-1 combines with J gene TRBJ1-1, with 10 bases identical to TRBD1. J lost 0 bases, V lost 7 bases, and 3 bases had no gene match. From germline, CDR1 is SGHRS and CDR2 YFSETQ. The CDR3 consists of 14 residues.

This clonotype was seen many times. One end of the junction does not line up with germline, which may come from a read error. The rearrangement links TRBV6-4 to TRBJ2-7; 7 nucleotides line up with TRBD1. There are 17 residues in the CDR3. Looked up from germline, CDR1 is MRHNA and CDR2 is SNTAGT. The CDR3 region has the DNA TGTGCCAGCAGTTACTCGATCGACAGGGCCAGCTCCTACGAGCAGTACTTC. Translation: CASSYSIDRASSYEQYF.

This clonotype was detected many times. The chain recombines TRBV27 with TRBJ2-7, with unresolved D. The CDR3 has 14 amino acids. V was trimmed by 5 bases and J by 7 bases, leaving 18 bases between them. Per the germline V gene, CDR1 is MNHEY and CDR2 is SMNVEV (reference sequence). The CDR3 DNA is TGTGCCAGCAGTACCGGATGGGGTGGGCGTGAGCAGTACTTC. Translating gives CASSTGWGGREQYF.

This clonotype is medium-sized within its sample. The chain links TRBV28 to TRBJ1-5; D remains ambiguous. There are 14 residues in the CDR3. Germline V CDR1 and CDR2: MDHEN, SYDVKM. V lost 3 bases and J 4 bases, leaving 10 bases between the germline ends. The CDR3 coding sequence is TGTGCCAGCAGTTTTCCTGCCGGAAATCAGCCCCAGCATTTT. Residues: CASSFPAGNQPQHF.

This clonotype was seen many times. The rearrangement joins TRBV28 to TRBJ2-2; D is unclear. V was pared by 2 bases and J by 4 bases, with 11 bases between. Germline V gene sequence: CDR1 MDHEN, CDR2 SYDVKM. This CDR3 comprises 15 residues. The chain's CDR3 is CASSLSSQFTGELFF. The CDR3 nucleotides read TGTGCCAGCAGTTTAAGCAGCCAGTTCACCGGGGAGCTGTTTTTT.

In this sample, this clonotype turned up a few times. V and J are TRBV6-1 and TRBJ2-3, with 7 bases matching TRBD1. This CDR3 has 15 amino acids. V lost 6 bases and J lost 3; bases outside the gene matches: 9. CDR1 and CDR2 (germline): MNHNS, SASEGT. CDR3 sequence: CASSTGALVTDTQYF. CDR3 sequence (DNA): TGTGCCAGCAGCACAGGGGCGCTTGTGACAGATACGCAGTATTTT.

This clonotype was detected ten times or more. The V call is TRBV6-1, the J call TRBJ1-6; TRBD1 agrees at 7 bases. V lost 6 bases and J lost 8; bases outside the gene matches: 4. The V gene's germline CDR1 is MNHNS and CDR2 SASEGT. This CDR3 comprises 13 residues. The CDR3 region has the DNA TGTGCCAGCAGGACAGGGTTTGATTCACCCCTCCACTTT. Translated: CASRTGFDSPLHF.

The table lists this clonotype with many counts. CDR3 protein: CASSFSGYDQPQHF. As DNA, the CDR3 is TGTGCCAGCAGTTTTTCGGGGTACGATCAGCCCCAGCATTTT. The chain carries TRBV12-3 or TRBV12-4 and TRBJ1-5; D remains ambiguous. With 3 bases removed from V and 5 bases from J, the gap between germline ends came to 11 bases. The CDR3 covers 14 residues.